Each of the 22 T cell receptor beta chains below was sequenced from the same sample in a study of shared clonotypes between healthy human individuals. Here immunoSEQ multiplex PCR was the method, and the copy in TCRdb shows in-frame clones only, minus some. The table includes around 1 million clones, 76% detected once. The material sequenced was memory CD4+ T cells sorted from blood. Stated subset: CD45RA-negative fraction. The receptors shown here come from a man in his late teens or twenties in good health.

The CDR3 sequence: CAWSSRGGGELFF. As DNA, the CDR3 is TGTGCCTGGAGTTCAAGGGGCGGCGGGGAGCTGTTTTTT. This chain connects TRBV30 to TRBJ2-2; TRBD1 might be the D (5 bases). The CDR3 spans 13 residues. V was pared by 2 bases and J by 7 bases, with 11 bases between. Germline V lookup: CDR1 GTSNPN, CDR2 SVGIG (reference sequence).

About this clone itself: Other DNA variants within this sample encode the same CDR3. The genes are TRBV29-1 and TRBJ1-2; 8 bases are a match to TRBD1. This CDR3 has 11 amino acids. With V trimmed by 6 bases and J by 5 bases, 2 bases remained unmatched. Germline V gene data show CDR1 as SQVTM and CDR2 as ANQGSEA. The CDR3 DNA follows: TGCAGCGTCGACAGGGGATATGGCTACACCTTC. Translating it yields CSVDRGYGYTF.

V usage is TRBV5-1 and J usage is TRBJ2-1; D perhaps matches TRBD1 (6 bases). This CDR3 has 21 amino acids. V lost 5 bases and J lost 1, with 31 bases in between. CDR1 SGHRS and CDR2 YFSETQ come from the germline V gene. This CDR3 is CASSPTRGGTRGSGSYNEQFF. The DNA of the CDR3 is TGCGCCAGCAGTCCCACCAGAGGGGGTACGAGGGGATCTGGGTCCTACAATGAGCAGTTCTTC.

V is TRBV14 and J is TRBJ2-7, with TRBD2 as a possible D gene (5 bases). Germline V gene data show CDR1 as SGHDN and CDR2 as FVKESK. The CDR3 has 14 amino acids. V was trimmed by 4 bases and J by 3 bases, leaving 13 bases between them. CDR3 in amino acids: CASSPLGSGYEQYF. As DNA, the CDR3 is TGTGCCAGCAGCCCCCTAGGCAGCGGCTACGAGCAGTACTTC. Drawing the rest from reference TRBV14 and TRBJ2-7, the complete variable domain is EAGVTQFPSHSVIEKGQTVTLRCDPISGHDNLYWYRRVMGKEIKFLLHFVKESKQDESGMPNNRFLAERTGGTYSTLKVQPAELEDSGVYFCASSPLGSGYEQYFGPGTRLTVT.

Note on this clone: Just one base apart from a much larger clone, this may be a read error. Other nucleotide sequences from this sample produce the same CDR3. Here the CDR3 reads CASSLALNTEAFF. The CDR3 DNA is TGTGCCAGCAGCTTAGCCCTGAACACTGAAGCTTTCTTT. The chain uses TRBV11-2 and TRBJ1-1; D gene uncertain. The germline V gene encodes CDR1 SGHAT and CDR2 FQNNGV. The CDR3 is made up of 13 amino acids. Trimming left V 1 base short and J 0 bases short, with 3 bases between.

Comment on this clone: The sample holds other DNA sequences that translate to the same CDR3. The chain employs TRBV5-1 and TRBJ1-3; no definite D call. CDR1 and CDR2 (germline): SGHRS, YFSETQ. The CDR3 is 12 residues long. V was cut by 5 bases and J by 2 bases, with 5 bases left in between. The CDR3 loop reads CASRGAGNTIYF. CDR3 DNA: TGCGCCAGCAGGGGAGCTGGAAACACCATATATTTT.

The chain is built from TRBV28 and TRBJ1-2; no reliable D call. Trimming shortened V by 4 bases and J by 1 base, and 4 bases separated the two germline ends. The CDR3 has 12 residues. Germline values: CDR1 MDHEN, CDR2 SYDVKM. CDR3 DNA: TGTGCCAGCAGTTCAAATAACTATGGCTACACCTTC. Encoded protein: CASSSNNYGYTF.

CDR3 residues: CASSTTTDTQYF. The CDR3 coding sequence is TGTGCCAGCAGCACCACTACCGATACGCAGTATTTT. The chain joins TRBV27 to TRBJ2-3; D call uncertain. Germline loops: CDR1 MNHEY, CDR2 SMNVEV (reference sequence). The V end lost 6 bases, the J end lost 6 bases, and 10 bases lay between the germline ends. The CDR3 is 12 amino acids.

This clone was counted once. The chain is built from TRBV5-1 and TRBJ2-5, with 8 bases aligning to TRBD1. Trimming took 3 bases from V and 5 from J; bases not matched to a gene: 3. Germline CDR1 SGHRS, CDR2 YFSETQ. The CDR3 is 13 amino acids. CDR3: CASSSTGVETQYF. As DNA, the CDR3 is TGCGCCAGCAGCTCGACAGGGGTGGAGACCCAGTACTTC. Drawing the rest from reference TRBV5-1 and TRBJ2-5, the complete variable domain is KAGVTQTPRYLIKTRGQQVTLSCSPISGHRSVSWYQQTPGQGLQFLFEYFSETQRNKGNFPGRFSGRQFSNSRSEMNVSTLELGDSALYLCASSSTGVETQYFGPGTRLLVL.

The genes are TRBV15 and TRBJ2-5; tentative D call: TRBD2 (5 bases). The germline V gene encodes CDR1 LNHNV and CDR2 YYDKDF (reference sequence). This CDR3 comprises 13 residues. Trimming stripped 1 base from V and 5 bases from J, with 8 bases between. This chain's CDR3 is CATSRATGETQYF. CDR3 coding DNA: TGTGCCACCAGCAGAGCGACGGGGGAGACCCAGTACTTC.

This chain joins TRBV15 and TRBJ2-1; tentative D call: TRBD2 (5 bases). CDR1 is LNHNV, CDR2 YYDKDF, per germline (reference sequence). V dropped 1 base and J dropped 0 bases, with 10 bases sitting between them. The CDR3 is made up of 16 amino acids. CDR3 nucleotide sequence: TGTGCCACCAGCAGAGTAGGCACTAGCTCCTACAATGAGCAGTTCTTC. It specifies CATSRVGTSSYNEQFF.

The chain combines TRBV5-1 with TRBJ2-3; D is unclear. Germline V gives CDR1 SGHRS, CDR2 YFSETQ. CDR3 size: 14 residues. V gave up 2 bases and J gave up 6 bases, with 13 bases separating them. The CDR3 DNA is TGCGCCAGCAGCTTCTCAGCGAGTATGGATACGCAGTATTTT. Translating it yields CASSFSASMDTQYF. Based on the CDR3 plus reference TRBV5-1 and TRBJ2-3, the full variable domain is KAGVTQTPRYLIKTRGQQVTLSCSPISGHRSVSWYQQTPGQGLQFLFEYFSETQRNKGNFPGRFSGRQFSNSRSEMNVSTLELGDSALYLCASSFSASMDTQYFGPGTRLTVL.

This chain joins TRBV2 and TRBJ1-5, with 9 bases matching TRBD1. The CDR3 spans 16 residues. Trimming cost V 5 bases and J 7 bases; bases outside gene matches: 12. Germline V lookup: CDR1 SNHLY, CDR2 FYNNEI. CDR3 sequence reads: CASSKPGQGTKQPQHF. The CDR3 coding sequence is TGTGCCAGCAGTAAGCCGGGACAGGGAACCAAGCAGCCCCAGCATTTT.

Written as DNA, the CDR3 is TGTGCCAGCAGCGTCCGGGACAGGGGGACAGATACGCAGTATTTT. This sequence encodes CASSVRDRGTDTQYF. The chain is built from TRBV9 and TRBJ2-3; 11 bases align to TRBD1. The germline CDR1 and CDR2 sequences are SGDLS and YYNGEE. With 2 bases clipped from V and 3 bases from J, the junction kept 2 bases outside the gene matches. The length of the CDR3 is 15 residues.

V gene TRBV4-1 combines with J gene TRBJ2-7, with TRBD2 matching over 7 bases. From germline, CDR1 is MGHRA and CDR2 YSYEKL. V dropped 2 bases and J dropped 3; count of bases not matched to a gene: 7. The CDR3 length is 15 residues. CDR3 region: CASSQTTSARYEQYF. In DNA, the CDR3 is TGCGCCAGCAGCCAAACCACTAGCGCGCGCTACGAGCAGTACTTC.

The rearrangement links TRBV19 to TRBJ2-3; D gene unclear. CDR1 LNHDA and CDR2 SQIVND come from the germline V gene (reference sequence). The CDR3 covers 13 residues. V lost 3 bases, J lost 3 bases, and 7 bases lay in between. The DNA for the CDR3 is TGTGCCAGTAGTATGACCAGAACAGATACGCAGTATTTT. This translates into CASSMTRTDTQYF.

V is TRBV11-2 and J is TRBJ1-4; no reliable D call. Looked up from germline, CDR1 is SGHAT and CDR2 is FQNNGV. This CDR3 has 14 amino acids. V lost 3 bases and J 0 bases, leaving 5 bases between the germline ends. In DNA, the CDR3 is TGTGCCAGCAGCTTGGGATCAACTAATGAAAAACTGTTTTTT. Its translation: CASSLGSTNEKLFF.

The sample holds one count of this clone. The junction shows a germline mismatch at one end, possibly a read error. The V gene is TRBV7-7, the J gene TRBJ2-5; maybe TRBD1 (6 bases). The CDR3 is made up of 13 amino acids. CDR1 and CDR2 (germline): SSHAT, FNYEAQ (reference sequence). Written as DNA, the CDR3 is TGTGCTAGCAGCATGACAGGTCAAGAGACCCAGTACTTC. Protein: CASSMTGQETQYF.

The chain combines TRBV15 with TRBJ1-2; D is uncertain. Germline CDR1 LNHNV, CDR2 YYDKDF (reference sequence). V was shortened by 0 bases and J by 8 bases, with 16 bases between the two germline ends. The CDR3 runs 15 residues. The CDR3 DNA sequence: TGTGCCACCAGCAGAGATCTCTCGGCAGCGGGCGGCTACACCTTC. It encodes CATSRDLSAAGGYTF.

The table lists this clone with a count of one. The rearrangement links TRBV18 to TRBJ1-1; D uncertain. The CDR3 has 11 residues. The V and J ends lost 3 bases and 7 bases respectively, with 6 bases between them. Germline V gene lookup returns CDR1 KGHSH and CDR2 LQKENI. The CDR3 reads CASSPGIEAFF. In DNA, the CDR3 is TGTGCCAGCTCACCGGGGATTGAAGCTTTCTTT.

This chain uses TRBV6-1 with TRBJ2-7; 9 bases are a match to TRBD1. The CDR3 has 15 amino acids. Germline trimming cut 6 bases from V and 0 bases from J; bases unmatched to any gene: 6. Per germline, CDR1 MNHNS and CDR2 SASEGT. Here the CDR3 DNA reads TGTGCCAGCAGGGCCGGGACAGGGAACTCCTACGAGCAGTACTTC. Protein product: CASRAGTGNSYEQYF.

The table lists this clone with a count of one. The same CDR3 is also encoded by other DNA sequences in this sample. This chain uses TRBV29-1 with TRBJ2-7, with D uncertain. The CDR3 is made up of 11 amino acids. Germline CDR1 reads SQVTM; CDR2 reads ANQGSEA. Trimming removed 6 bases from V and 4 bases from J, with 10 bases in between. CDR3 amino acids: CSVESFYEQYF. CDR3 DNA: TGCAGCGTAGAAAGTTTTTACGAGCAGTACTTC.